Listed below are T cell receptor beta chains from one sample, sequenced in a study of T-cell reconstitution after alpha-beta-depleted transplantation in children. TCRdb re-called the PCR reads with MiXCR, one entry per CDR3 protein. The data show 400,000 to 550,000 distinct CDR3 sequences, roughly a tenth seen once. The input for sequencing was PBMCs, taken before TCRalphabeta/CD19-depleted stem cell transplant. The receptor set was obtained from a child aged 2 to 10 with inherited bone marrow failure, due to receive a stem cell transplant. CDR3s include the opening cysteine and the closing phenylalanine or tryptophan. A D gene is named only where the DNA matches it firmly. Clone size, where shown, is once, few, many, or a class for clones that have expanded.

cdr3_length	clone_size	v_call	d_call	j_call	cdr3_nt	cdr3_aa
15	NA	TRBV28	TRBD2	TRBJ2-1	TGTGCCAGCAGTCCCGCGGGACTCCCGGGGGGTGAGCAGTTCTTC	CASSPAGLPGGEQFF
15	many	TRBV6-2/TRBV6-3	TRBD2	TRBJ2-1	TGTGCCAGCAGTTATTCGGGAGGCGAGGGGAATGAGCAGTTCTTC	CASSYSGGEGNEQFF
16	NA	TRBV9	TRBD2	TRBJ2-1	TGTGCCAGCAGCCCCGTGCGGGAGTGGTCCTACAATGAGCAGTTCTTC	CASSPVREWSYNEQFF
11	many	TRBV5-1	NA	TRBJ2-1	TGCGCCAGCAGCTACGCGAATGAGCAGTTCTTC	CASSYANEQFF
14	many	TRBV7-2	NA	TRBJ2-7	TGTGCCAGCAGCTGGCGACAGGCCTATTACGAGCAGTACTTC	CASSWRQAYYEQYF
13	NA	TRBV20-1	NA	TRBJ2-7	TGCAGTGCTAGAAAGAAAACCTCCTACGAGCAGTACTTC	CSARKKTSYEQYF
16	many	TRBV20-1	TRBD2	TRBJ2-1	TGCAGTGCTAGAGCGGGACTAGCGGCCCTTATCAATGAGCAGTTCTTC	CSARAGLAALINEQFF
17	many	TRBV4-3	TRBD1	TRBJ1-5	TGCGCCAGCAGCCGTGGCCTGACAGGGGGAGATAGTCAGCCCCAGCATTTT	CASSRGLTGGDSQPQHF
14	NA	TRBV12-3/TRBV12-4	NA	TRBJ2-7	TGTGCCAGCAGCTTAGATGCAGATTGGTACGAGCAGTACTTC	CASSLDADWYEQYF
13	many	TRBV7-2	NA	TRBJ2-2	TGTGCCAGCAGCTTAGCGTGGGCCGGGGAGCTGTTTTTT	CASSLAWAGELFF
16	many	TRBV4-2	TRBD1	TRBJ2-4	TGTGCCAGCAGCCAAGATGGACAGGGGGCGGAAAACATTCAGTACTTC	CASSQDGQGAENIQYF
15	NA	TRBV15	NA	TRBJ2-1	TGTGCCACCAGCAGAGCTACAGGGCCCTACAATGAGCAGTTCTTC	CATSRATGPYNEQFF
10	many	TRBV29-1	NA	TRBJ2-1	TGCAGCGTTCTTTGGGGTGAGCAGTTCTTC	CSVLWGEQFF
15	NA	TRBV27	TRBD2	TRBJ2-5	TGTGCCAGCAGTACGCTAGCGGGGTTACAAGAGACCCAGTACTTC	CASSTLAGLQETQYF
13	many	TRBV15	TRBD2	TRBJ2-1	TGTGCCACCAGCAGGACTAGCGGGAATGAGCAGTTCTTC	CATSRTSGNEQFF
15	many	TRBV7-2	NA	TRBJ2-7	TGTGCCAGCAGCTTAGGTTCAGGGGGAGGCTACGAGCAGTACTTC	CASSLGSGGGYEQYF
14	NA	TRBV5-4	NA	TRBJ2-1	TGTGCCAGCAGCTTCGGTTCCGGATACAATGAGCAGTTCTTC	CASSFGSGYNEQFF
18	many	TRBV6-5	TRBD1	TRBJ2-2	TGTGCCAGCAGTTACGGCCGAGGAGACAGGGGCGACACCGGGGAGCTGTTTTTT	CASSYGRGDRGDTGELFF
15	few	TRBV20-1	TRBD1	TRBJ1-4	TGCAGTGCCCTTTCTTCCGGGACAGGGAATGAAAAACTGTTTTTT	CSALSSGTGNEKLFF
15	many	TRBV29-1	TRBD2	TRBJ2-7	TGCAGCGGACGATTCGGGACTAGCGGGTTCTACGAGCAGTACTTC	CSGRFGTSGFYEQYF
15	many	TRBV25-1	NA	TRBJ2-5	TGTGCCAGCAGTGAACTTTGGAGCCCATGGGAGACCCAGTACTTC	CASSELWSPWETQYF
16	many	TRBV24-1	NA	TRBJ2-5	TGTGCCACCAGTGATGCCCCGGGACGGGAACAAGAGACCCAGTACTTC	CATSDAPGREQETQYF
16	few	TRBV5-1	NA	TRBJ2-1	TGCGCCAGCAGCTTGGACGGTAGCGCGCTTTACAATGAGCAGTTCTTC	CASSLDGSALYNEQFF
13	many	TRBV20-1	NA	TRBJ2-7	TGCAGTGCTAGCGGAGGCCCCAGCTACGAGCAGTACTTC	CSASGGPSYEQYF
17	many	TRBV20-1	TRBD2	TRBJ2-2	TGCAGTGCTAGAGTCACCGGACTAGCGGCTTCCCGAGGGGAGCTGTTTTTT	CSARVTGLAASRGELFF
13	many	TRBV4-3	NA	TRBJ1-2	TGCGCCAGCAGCCACAGGACAGATTATGGCTACACCTTC	CASSHRTDYGYTF
17	many	TRBV11-2	TRBD1	TRBJ2-1	TGTGCCAGCAGTCTAACAGGGGGCGCATCTTCCTACAATGAGCAGTTCTTC	CASSLTGGASSYNEQFF
15	NA	TRBV10-1	NA	TRBJ1-3	TGCGCCAGCAGTGAGTCGCTCCACTCTGGAAACACCATATATTTT	CASSESLHSGNTIYF
15	NA	TRBV2	TRBD2	TRBJ2-3	TGTGCCAGCAATAAAGCGGGAGTGGAGACAGATACGCAGTATTTT	CASNKAGVETDTQYF
16	many	TRBV7-9	NA	TRBJ2-3	TGTGCCAGCAGCTCACCGACAGTGGAGAGCACAGATACGCAGTATTTT	CASSSPTVESTDTQYF
14	few	TRBV12-3/TRBV12-4	NA	TRBJ2-7	TGTGCCAGCAGTCAGGTCGTGGGGTTAGGAGAGCAGTACTTC	CASSQVVGLGEQYF
14	many	TRBV27	NA	TRBJ2-1	TGTGCCAGCAGTTTATACGGGAGCTACAATGAGCAGTTCTTC	CASSLYGSYNEQFF
16	few	TRBV7-9	TRBD1	TRBJ1-1	TGTGCCAGCACCAAGACAGGGTTCCCGCGTAGCACTGAAGCTTTCTTT	CASTKTGFPRSTEAFF
14	many	TRBV12-3/TRBV12-4	TRBD2	TRBJ2-2	TGTGCCACTCGCAGCGGGAGCGACACCGGGGAGCTGTTTTTT	CATRSGSDTGELFF
16	NA	TRBV18	TRBD1	TRBJ2-7	TGTGCCAGCTCACCAATACCGGGACAGGTTTCTGGTGAGCAGTACTTC	CASSPIPGQVSGEQYF
15	many	TRBV20-1	NA	TRBJ2-3	TGCAGTGCAAGAGCCTCGACTATCAGCACAGATACGCAGTATTTT	CSARASTISTDTQYF
13	many	TRBV19	NA	TRBJ1-1	TGTGCCAGTAGTGGGCAGATGAACACTGAAGCTTTCTTT	CASSGQMNTEAFF
16	many	TRBV6-5	TRBD1	TRBJ2-3	TGTGCCAGCAGTTTTCGTGACAGGGGAGTCCCAGATACGCAGTATTTT	CASSFRDRGVPDTQYF
14	many	TRBV27	TRBD2	TRBJ2-3	TGTGCCAGCAGCCCTCGGGGGGGAGGGCCTCGGCAGTATTTT	CASSPRGGGPRQYF
13	few	TRBV20-1	TRBD2	TRBJ2-1	TGCAGTGCTAGCGGGAGGGCCCTGTATGAGCAGTTCTTC	CSASGRALYEQFF
15	few	TRBV7-9	TRBD1	TRBJ2-1	TGTGCCAGCAGCCCTAAAGGACAGGGGGGTGATGAGCAGTTCTTC	CASSPKGQGGDEQFF
17	many	TRBV4-3	NA	TRBJ2-4	TGCGCCAGCAGCCAAGATCTGGCCATTTTAGCCAAAAACATTCAGTACTTC	CASSQDLAILAKNIQYF
13	many	TRBV29-1	TRBD1	TRBJ2-2	TGCAGCGTTGGACAGGGTAACACCGGGGAGCTGTTTTTT	CSVGQGNTGELFF
18	many	TRBV4-3	TRBD2	TRBJ2-1	TGCGCCAGCAGCCAAGACGGGACTAGCGATAGCTCCTACAATGAGCAGTTCTTC	CASSQDGTSDSSYNEQFF
14	many	TRBV13	NA	TRBJ2-7	TGTGCCAGCAGCACCGCTAGTGGGCCCTACGAGCAGTACTTC	CASSTASGPYEQYF
17	NA	TRBV19	TRBD1	TRBJ1-4	TGTGCCAGTAACCCCGAGGACAGGGGGCGGAGGGATGAAAAACTGTTTTTT	CASNPEDRGRRDEKLFF
13	many	TRBV12-3/TRBV12-4	NA	TRBJ2-3	TGTGCCAGCAGTCCCGATTCAGGGAATACGCAGTATTTT	CASSPDSGNTQYF